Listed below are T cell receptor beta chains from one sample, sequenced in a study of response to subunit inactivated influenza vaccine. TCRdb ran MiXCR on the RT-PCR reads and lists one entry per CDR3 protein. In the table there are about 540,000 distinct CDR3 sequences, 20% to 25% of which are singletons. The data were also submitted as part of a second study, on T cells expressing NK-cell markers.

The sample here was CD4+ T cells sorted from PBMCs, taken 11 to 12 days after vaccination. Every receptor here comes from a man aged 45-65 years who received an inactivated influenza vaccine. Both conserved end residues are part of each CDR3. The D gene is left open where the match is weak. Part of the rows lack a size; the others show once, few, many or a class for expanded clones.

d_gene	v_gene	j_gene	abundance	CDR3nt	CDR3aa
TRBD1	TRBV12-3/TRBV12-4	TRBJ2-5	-	TGTGCCAGCAGTTTAGGGCAGGGGACAGACCAAGAGACCCAGTACTTC	CASSLGQGTDQETQYF
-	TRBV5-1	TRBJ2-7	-	TGCGCCAGCAGCTTCGGCAGAAACTACGAGCAGTACTTC	CASSFGRNYEQYF
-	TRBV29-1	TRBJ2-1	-	TGCAGCGTTGCGAAAGGGAGCTCCTACAATGAGCAGTTCTTC	CSVAKGSSYNEQFF
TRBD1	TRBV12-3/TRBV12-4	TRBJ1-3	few	TGTGCCAGCGACAGGGTCTCTGGAAACACCATATATTTT	CASDRVSGNTIYF
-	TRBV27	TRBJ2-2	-	TGTGCCAGCAGCACTGGCCGACCCACGAACACCGGGGAGCTGTTTTTT	CASSTGRPTNTGELFF
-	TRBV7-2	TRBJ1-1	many	TGTGCCAGCAGCTTAGACAGGGTGAACACTGAAGCTTTCTTT	CASSLDRVNTEAFF
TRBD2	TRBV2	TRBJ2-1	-	TGTGCCAGCAGTGGAGGACTAGCGGCTAATGAGCAGTTCTTC	CASSGGLAANEQFF
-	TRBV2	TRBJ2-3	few	TGTGCCAGCAGCCAAGGGAGATCAGATACGCAGTATTTT	CASSQGRSDTQYF
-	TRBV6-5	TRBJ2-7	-	TGTGCCAGCAGTTACTCTACAGGGTACGGGGAGCAGTACTTC	CASSYSTGYGEQYF
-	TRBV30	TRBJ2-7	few	TGTGCCTGGGGGGGTGAAGGCTACGAGCAGTACTTC	CAWGGEGYEQYF
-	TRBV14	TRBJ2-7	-	TGTGCCAGCAGCACCTGGAGAAAGTTCTACGAGCAGTACTTC	CASSTWRKFYEQYF
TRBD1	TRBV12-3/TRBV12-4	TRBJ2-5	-	TGTGCCAGCAGCCCCGAGACAGGGGCGCGAACGGAGACCCAGTACTTC	CASSPETGARTETQYF
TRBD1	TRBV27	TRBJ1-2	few	TGTGCCAGCAGTTTACACAGGGGTGCTGCTAACTATGGCTACACCTTC	CASSLHRGAANYGYTF
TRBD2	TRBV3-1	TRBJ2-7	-	TGTGCCAGCAGCCAAGATTCCCCTAGCGGGGGCCCCCCACGAACTTACGAGCAGTACTTC	CASSQDSPSGGPPRTYEQYF
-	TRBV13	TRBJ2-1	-	TGTGCCAGCAGCTACCTAGGCTCCTACAATGAGCAGTTCTTC	CASSYLGSYNEQFF
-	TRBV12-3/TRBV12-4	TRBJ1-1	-	TGTGCCAGCAGTTTTGCACGGATAACTGAAGCTTTCTTT	CASSFARITEAFF
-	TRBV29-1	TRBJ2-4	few	TGCAGCGTTGAAAAGCTGGCCAAAAACATTCAGTACTTC	CSVEKLAKNIQYF
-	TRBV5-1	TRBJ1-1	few	TGCGCCAGCCGGGAGACAGCCATGAACACTGAAGCTTTCTTT	CASRETAMNTEAFF
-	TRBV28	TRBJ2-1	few	TGTGCCAGCAGCATGATCCTGCTTAGCAATGAGCAGTTCTTC	CASSMILLSNEQFF
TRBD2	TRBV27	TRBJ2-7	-	TGTGCCAGCAGTCGCCGGGACTACCGTTACGAGCAGTACTTC	CASSRRDYRYEQYF
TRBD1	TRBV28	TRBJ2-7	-	TGTGCCAGCAGTTTAGTTACAGGGGGTGTATTTAGCGAGCAGTACTTC	CASSLVTGGVFSEQYF
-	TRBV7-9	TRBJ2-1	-	TGTGCCAGCAGCCATAATATCGGAACCTACAATGAGCAGTTCTTC	CASSHNIGTYNEQFF
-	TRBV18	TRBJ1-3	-	TGTGCCAGCTCACCACCGAACAACTCTGGAAACACCATATATTTT	CASSPPNNSGNTIYF
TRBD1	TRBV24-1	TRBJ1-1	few	TGTGCCACCAGTGGGGGGACAGGGCTTGAAGCTTTCTTT	CATSGGTGLEAFF
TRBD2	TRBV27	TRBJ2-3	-	TGTGCCAGCAGTTCACAACTAGCGGGAGTCGGAGATACGCAGTATTTT	CASSSQLAGVGDTQYF
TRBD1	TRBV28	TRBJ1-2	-	TGTGCCAGCAGCGAACAGGGGAGAAACCCCTATGGCTACACCTTC	CASSEQGRNPYGYTF
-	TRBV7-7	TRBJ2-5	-	TGTGCTAGCAGCTTAGGGGGGGGCGCTGGGGGAGAGACCCAGTACTTC	CASSLGGGAGGETQYF
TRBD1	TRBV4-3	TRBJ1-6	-	TGCGCCAGCAGCCAAGATTGGGCAGGGGGATTCGATTCACCCCTCCACTTT	CASSQDWAGGFDSPLHF
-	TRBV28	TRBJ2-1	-	TGTGCCAGCAGCAACCGCAAAGAGCGGGCAAACAATGAGCAGTTCTTC	CASSNRKERANNEQFF